These 32 T cell receptor beta chains were all obtained from the same sample, sequenced in a study of CD8 T cells in ankylosing spondylitis. One entry per CDR3 protein, called by TCRdb with MiXCR from the 5' RACE reads. The sample consists of around 890,000 distinct CDR3 sequences, approximately 12% of them appearing once. Antigens for these TCRs are unknown. Study-wide findings and caveats: Apparently characteristic of ankylosing spondylitis blood was a TCR beta motif (under ten highly homologous variants).

Sequences were obtained from blood, either unsorted or a sorted T cell fraction (not recorded which). These TCRs come from a male donor with ankylosing spondylitis.

The chain combines TRBV20-1 with TRBJ2-1; no clear D. Germline V gives CDR1 DFQATT, CDR2 SNEGSKA (reference sequence). Trimming cost V 1 base and J 3 bases, with 10 bases left between them. This CDR3 is 14 amino acids long. The DNA of the CDR3 is TGCAGTGCTAGAGCGCCGGGCTTCTACAATGAGCAGTTCTTC. Its protein is CSARAPGFYNEQFF.

This clonotype came up a few times. Sequence at one end of the junction differs from germline and may be a read error. This chain uses TRBV20-1 with TRBJ1-2; D remains unclear. Germline V gives CDR1 DFQATT, CDR2 SNEGSKA (reference sequence). This CDR3 spans 15 amino acids. The DNA for the CDR3 is TGCAGTGCCAGAGACGTGACCTATTTATACTATGGCTACACCTTC. The encoded protein is CSARDVTYLYYGYTF.

This clonotype was found a few times. V is TRBV5-6 and J is TRBJ2-1; TRBD2 is a possible D gene (6 bases). This CDR3 comprises 15 residues. Trimming took off 2 bases at V and 0 bases at J, with 9 bases between the two ends. In germline, CDR1 is SGHDT, CDR2 YYEEEE. The chain's CDR3 is CASSLIAASYNEQFF. In nucleotides, the CDR3 is TGTGCCAGCAGCTTAATAGCGGCCTCCTACAATGAGCAGTTCTTC.

This rearrangement joins TRBV24-1 to TRBJ2-2; D is undetermined. Germline V gene lookup returns CDR1 KGHDR and CDR2 SFDVKD. The CDR3 loop spans 13 amino acids. Deletions cut 7 bases from V and 4 bases from J, with 9 bases between. The chain's CDR3 is CATRATSTGELFF. CDR3 DNA sequence: TGTGCCACCAGAGCGACAAGCACCGGGGAGCTGTTTTTT.

The chain links TRBV7-8 to TRBJ2-2; D unclear. Trimming cost V 2 bases and J 5 bases, with 15 bases left between them. This CDR3 has 16 residues. Germline V CDR1 and CDR2: SGHVS, FQNEAQ. The CDR3 here is CASSLLSLTATGELFF. The CDR3 DNA sequence: TGTGCCAGCAGCTTATTATCTTTGACTGCGACCGGGGAGCTGTTTTTT.

The chain joins TRBV28 to TRBJ2-2; possible D gene TRBD1, 7 bases. Trimming removed 3 bases from V and 7 bases from J, with 12 bases in between. The CDR3 extends over 14 amino acids. Germline V lookup: CDR1 MDHEN, CDR2 SYDVKM. As DNA, the CDR3 is TGTGCCAGCAGTTTTGCAGGGGGGATCGGGGAGCTGTTTTTT. As protein: CASSFAGGIGELFF.

The chain links TRBV12-3 or TRBV12-4 to TRBJ1-1; no clear D. Deletions cut 6 bases from V and 7 bases from J, with 15 bases between. The CDR3 runs 13 residues. The CDR3 region has the DNA TGTGCCAGCAGGAGGATGGATCGTGGTGAAGCTTTCTTT. It encodes CASRRMDRGEAFF.

The chain links TRBV20-1 to TRBJ1-6, with TRBD1 matching over 7 bases. CDR3 size: 13 residues. Trimming took 3 bases from V and 11 from J; bases not matched to a gene: 7. Germline CDR1 DFQATT, CDR2 SNEGSKA (reference sequence). The CDR3, as DNA: TGCAGTGCTAGGGTCAGGGGGTCGGCACCCCTCCACTTT. It yields the protein CSARVRGSAPLHF.

This clonotype was recorded a few times. The chain joins TRBV6-4 to TRBJ2-2, with TRBD1 identical over 7 bases. The CDR3 contains 15 residues. V shed 6 bases and J 4 bases; nucleotides not matched to a gene: 8. CDR1 is MRHNA and CDR2 is SNTAGT in the germline V gene. The CDR3 reads CASSPDRAGTGELFF. The CDR3 DNA sequence: TGTGCCAGCAGCCCCGACAGGGCCGGCACCGGGGAGCTGTTTTTT.

The chain combines TRBV5-1 with TRBJ2-7; D tentatively fits TRBD1 or TRBD2 (5 bases each). Germline V gene lookup returns CDR1 SGHRS and CDR2 YFSETQ. Trimming took 4 bases from V and 9 from J, leaving 23 bases between them. The CDR3 loop spans 15 amino acids. For the CDR3, the DNA is TGCGCCAGCAGCCGTATATACCGGGACCGGCAACGGCAGTACTTC. It specifies CASSRIYRDRQRQYF.

This clonotype was observed a few times. J is TRBJ2-6 and V is TRBV12-3 or TRBV12-4; 7 bases agree with TRBD1. CDR3 length: 18 amino acids. Losses at the gene ends were 7 bases for V and 0 bases for J; bases not matched to a gene: 12. Here the CDR3 DNA reads TGTGCCAGCACTCCCAACCGGGGACAGCGCTCTGGGGCCAACGTCCTGACTTTC. Residues: CASTPNRGQRSGANVLTF.

This clonotype was detected a few times. The V call is TRBV6-2 or TRBV6-3, the J call TRBJ2-3; D may be TRBD2 (6 bases). The V end lost 7 bases, the J end lost 1 base, and 9 bases lay between the germline ends. Germline V lookup: CDR1 MNHEY, CDR2 SVGEGT. The CDR3 loop spans 13 amino acids. The CDR3 loop reads CASIGTGTDTQYF. The CDR3 region has the DNA TGTGCCAGCATTGGGACTGGCACAGATACGCAGTATTTT.

J is TRBJ2-7 and V is TRBV20-1; 14 positions agree with TRBD2. V lost 0 bases, J lost 4 bases, and 5 bases stayed unmatched. Germline V gene data show CDR1 as DFQATT and CDR2 as SNEGSKA (reference sequence). The CDR3 spans 16 residues. DNA for the CDR3: TGCAGTGCTAGAGATGGACTAGCGGGAGGTTTTTACGAGCAGTACTTC. It yields the protein CSARDGLAGGFYEQYF.

The chain couples TRBV20-1 to TRBJ2-5; 8 bases line up with TRBD1. Germline trimming cut 2 bases from V and 5 bases from J; bases unmatched to any gene: 10. This CDR3 has 15 residues. Germline CDR1 DFQATT, CDR2 SNEGSKA (reference sequence). CDR3 sequence: CSARLDRGPGETQYF. DNA for the CDR3: TGCAGTGCTAGATTAGACAGGGGTCCAGGGGAGACCCAGTACTTC.

Worth noting for this clonotype: Compared with germline, one end of the junction differs, possibly owing to a read error. V usage is TRBV7-7 and J usage is TRBJ2-1; D is unresolved. Germline values: CDR1 SSHAT, CDR2 FNYEAQ (reference sequence). This CDR3 region has 14 residues. Here the CDR3 DNA reads TGTGCTAGCAGCTTAACGGCAGCTTACAATGAGCAGTTCTTC. The encoded protein is CASSLTAAYNEQFF.

This chain uses TRBV20-1 with TRBJ1-6; TRBD1 aligns across 7 bases. Germline assignment: CDR1 DFQATT and CDR2 SNEGSKA (reference sequence). The CDR3 covers 15 residues. Trimming at V came to 2 bases and at J to 6 bases, leaving 7 bases not matched to a gene. The CDR3 DNA is TGCAGTGCTAGACCCGAGGGACAGCTTAATTCACCCCTCCACTTT. Encoded protein: CSARPEGQLNSPLHF.

V usage is TRBV29-1 and J usage is TRBJ2-3; 7 bases are shared with TRBD1. Germline V lookup: CDR1 SQVTM, CDR2 ANQGSEA. The J segment lost 5 bases and the V segment lost 7 bases, leaving 6 bases of the junction unmatched. The CDR3 runs 12 residues. The CDR3 is CSARTGRDTQYF. CDR3 coding DNA: TGCAGCGCCCGGACAGGACGAGATACGCAGTATTTT.

The table lists this clonotype with a few counts. This CDR3 reads CASSYSGLGSPLHF. The CDR3 DNA reads as TGTGCCAGCAGTTACTCGGGGCTGGGCTCACCCCTCCACTTT. This rearrangement joins TRBV6-5 to TRBJ1-6; the D gene is possibly TRBD1 (5 bases). This CDR3 is built from 14 residues. Trimming took 0 bases from V and 10 from J, leaving 10 bases between them. CDR1 and CDR2 from the germline V gene are MNHEY and SVGAGI.

This clonotype has more than one count but fewer than ten. This chain connects TRBV5-1 to TRBJ2-3, with 9 positions matching TRBD2. V lost 0 bases, J lost 4 bases, and 3 bases stayed unmatched. The CDR3 spans 15 residues. Germline V gene data show CDR1 as SGHRS and CDR2 as YFSETQ. CDR3 DNA sequence: TGCGCCAGCAGCTTGGAGGCTAGCGGGGCAGATACGCAGTATTTT. This sequence encodes CASSLEASGADTQYF.

In this sample, this clonotype turned up a few times. The V gene is TRBV20-1, the J gene TRBJ2-3; D may be TRBD2 (5 bases). V was cut by 2 bases and J by 2 bases, with 14 bases left in between. Looked up from germline, CDR1 is DFQATT and CDR2 is SNEGSKA (reference sequence). The CDR3 is made up of 15 amino acids. This CDR3 is CSARLAGDITDTQYF. DNA of the CDR3: TGCAGTGCTAGATTGGCGGGTGACATCACAGATACGCAGTATTTT.

This clonotype was seen more than once but under ten times. The rearrangement joins TRBV5-1 to TRBJ2-3; D is unclear. V was clipped by 4 bases and J by 4 bases, with 10 bases between them. This CDR3 is 13 amino acids long. Germline V gene data show CDR1 as SGHRS and CDR2 as YFSETQ. CDR3 coding DNA: TGCGCCAGCAGCAGATACAACCCAGATACGCAGTATTTT. Translating it yields CASSRYNPDTQYF.

The rearrangement links TRBV6-2 or TRBV6-3 to TRBJ2-5; TRBD1 might be the D (5 bases). The V gene lost 6 bases and the J gene lost 3 bases, with 11 bases spanning the gap. This CDR3 region has 13 residues. Germline V lookup: CDR1 MNHEY, CDR2 SVGEGT. CDR3 sequence reads: CASSPIREETQYF. The CDR3 nucleotides read TGTGCCAGCAGCCCCATCAGGGAAGAGACCCAGTACTTC.

This sequence joins TRBV28 and TRBJ2-2, with 9 positions matching TRBD1. With V trimmed by 4 bases and J by 6 bases, 6 bases remained unmatched. The CDR3 runs 15 residues. CDR1 is MDHEN, CDR2 SYDVKM, per germline. This CDR3 is CASSSPTGGSGELFF. The DNA for the CDR3 is TGTGCCAGCAGTTCGCCGACAGGGGGATCCGGGGAGCTGTTTTTT.

This clonotype has just a few counts. The chain combines TRBV15 with TRBJ2-1, with 9 bases that match TRBD2. V lost 1 base and J lost 7; bases outside the gene matches: 5. The CDR3 contains 15 residues. CDR1 and CDR2 from the germline V gene are LNHNV and YYDKDF (reference sequence). The CDR3 loop is CATSRVAGGPNEQFF. The CDR3 DNA reads TGTGCCACCAGCAGAGTTGCGGGAGGGCCGAATGAGCAGTTCTTC.

This clonotype was counted many times. The chain combines TRBV20-1 with TRBJ1-1; D unresolved. Germline V gives CDR1 DFQATT, CDR2 SNEGSKA (reference sequence). Trimming pared 7 bases from V and 1 base from J, leaving 19 bases between. The CDR3 length is 15 residues. CDR3 sequence (DNA): TGCAGTGTTAATGGGAAGTCGGACGGGAACACTGAAGCTTTCTTT. Translating gives CSVNGKSDGNTEAFF.

This clonotype was counted a few times. This chain joins TRBV4-3 and TRBJ2-3, with 9 positions matching TRBD2. Germline V gene lookup returns CDR1 LGHNA and CDR2 YSLEER. The CDR3 is 16 amino acids. With 0 bases clipped from V and 4 bases from J, the junction kept 5 bases outside the gene matches. CDR3 in DNA: TGCGCCAGCAGCCAAGATGCGGGGGGGCTGGCAGATACGCAGTATTTT. Amino acid sequence: CASSQDAGGLADTQYF.

The chain employs TRBV6-2 or TRBV6-3 and TRBJ2-2; no firm D call. CDR1 MNHEY and CDR2 SVGEGT come from the germline V gene. V was shortened by 6 bases and J by 4 bases, with 21 bases between the two germline ends. The length of the CDR3 is 17 residues. CDR3: CASRPFMGLGSTGELFF. Here the CDR3 DNA reads TGTGCCAGCAGACCGTTTATGGGCTTAGGTAGCACCGGGGAGCTGTTTTTT.

This rearrangement joins TRBV24-1 to TRBJ2-2; D is possibly TRBD1 (6 bases). Germline V CDR1 and CDR2: KGHDR, SFDVKD. V lost 7 bases, J lost 0 bases, and 17 bases lay in between. CDR3 size: 17 residues. CDR3 protein: CATSDNRWTANTGELFF. In DNA form, the CDR3 reads TGTGCCACCAGCGACAACCGTTGGACAGCGAACACCGGGGAGCTGTTTTTT.

This clonotype was observed a handful of times. This chain links TRBV24-1 with TRBJ2-5, with D tentatively TRBD2 (6 bases). The germline V gene has CDR1 KGHDR and CDR2 SFDVKD. V was clipped by 4 bases and J by 2 bases, with 13 bases between them. The CDR3 has 15 amino acids. CDR3 nucleotides: TGTGCCACCAGTGACTCCTTTGCGGGACAAGAGACCCAGTACTTC. Its protein product is CATSDSFAGQETQYF.

This clonotype has only a few counts. V usage is TRBV11-2 and J usage is TRBJ1-1, with D hard to call. Trimming took 4 bases from V and 10 from J, leaving 10 bases between them. The CDR3 is 11 amino acids. Germline V CDR1 and CDR2: SGHAT, FQNNGV. The CDR3 sequence: CASSYRNGAFF. The CDR3 nucleotides are TGTGCCAGCAGCTACCGGAACGGAGCTTTCTTT.

About this clonotype: The junction departs from the called germline gene at one end, perhaps through a read error. This chain links TRBV29-1 with TRBJ2-2, with D tentatively TRBD2 (6 bases). Germline CDR1 is SQVTM and CDR2 is ANQGSEA. There are 15 residues in the CDR3. In nucleotides, the CDR3 is TGCAGCGTTGAAAAGGGACTTACGAACACCGGGGAGCTGCTTTTT. Translation: CSVEKGLTNTGELLF.

This clonotype turned up a few times. The genes are TRBV4-1 and TRBJ1-2; TRBD1 agrees at 8 bases. The CDR3 consists of 14 residues. The junction had 2 bases not matched to a gene; V was cut back by 1 base and J by 4 bases. Germline V gene sequence: CDR1 MGHRA, CDR2 YSYEKL. The CDR3 DNA reads as TGCGCCAGCAGCCAAGGGGACAGGTTCTATGGCTACACCTTC. The encoded protein is CASSQGDRFYGYTF.